A selection of T cell receptor beta chains follows, all from one sample in a study of shared clonotypes between healthy human individuals. Measured with immunoSEQ multiplex PCR; TCRdb has only the in-frame clones, and not every one. This repertoire shows more than 2,000,000 clones, approximately 93% found once; its top ten account for 0.39%. The sample taken for sequencing was naive CD4+ T cells from PBMCs. These receptors were collected from a young man in good health. Some clones in this sample may be carry-over from other donors' samples. Each CDR3 is given with its conserved first and last residue. Fields, in order: V gene, D gene, J gene, clone size, CDR3 protein, CDR3 DNA. A D gene is named only where the DNA matches it firmly. Size tells how often a clone was seen (once, few, many) or the class of an expanded clone, and some rows leave it out.

V: TRBV6-5; D: .; J: TRBJ2-7; size: .; CDR3: CASSYSRGGAYEQYF; DNA: TGTGCCAGCAGTTACTCGAGGGGGGGTGCCTACGAGCAGTACTTC
V: TRBV6-1; D: .; J: TRBJ2-7; size: .; CDR3: CASSELVGQRYEQYF; DNA: TGTGCCAGCAGTGAACTGGTTGGTCAGAGGTACGAGCAGTACTTC
V: TRBV5-4; D: .; J: TRBJ1-4; size: .; CDR3: CASSLEAGYNEKLFF; DNA: TGTGCCAGCAGCTTGGAGGCAGGTTATAATGAAAAACTGTTTTTT
V: TRBV5-1; D: TRBD1; J: TRBJ2-5; size: .; CDR3: CASSWGQGIETQYF; DNA: TGCGCCAGCAGCTGGGGACAGGGTATCGAGACCCAGTACTTC
V: TRBV6-5; D: .; J: TRBJ1-1; size: .; CDR3: CASRPPGLNTEAFF; DNA: TGTGCCAGCAGACCCCCGGGCCTAAACACTGAAGCTTTCTTT
V: TRBV5-6; D: TRBD1; J: TRBJ2-5; size: .; CDR3: CASSLVQGARETQYF; DNA: TGTGCCAGCAGCTTGGTGCAGGGGGCGCGGGAGACCCAGTACTTC
V: TRBV19; D: .; J: TRBJ2-7; size: once; CDR3: CASSPREGAEQYF; DNA: TGTGCCAGTAGTCCCCGGGAGGGGGCCGAGCAGTACTTC
V: TRBV5-4; D: .; J: TRBJ2-7; size: .; CDR3: CASSFGGYEQYF; DNA: TGTGCCAGCAGTTTTGGGGGGTACGAGCAGTACTTC
V: TRBV18; D: .; J: TRBJ1-1; size: .; CDR3: CASSFAQLNTEAFF; DNA: TGTGCCAGCTCATTCGCACAGTTGAACACTGAAGCTTTCTTT
V: TRBV7-8; D: .; J: TRBJ1-4; size: once; CDR3: CASSSREKLFF; DNA: TGTGCCAGCAGTTCTCGTGAAAAACTGTTTTTT
V: TRBV19; D: .; J: TRBJ2-6; size: once; CDR3: CASSIAKSGANVLTF; DNA: TGTGCCAGTAGTATAGCCAAGTCTGGGGCCAACGTCCTGACTTTC
V: TRBV21-1; D: .; J: TRBJ2-2; size: .; CDR3: CASSKALSVRVVDRNTGELFF; DNA: TGTGCCAGCAGCAAAGCGCTTTCCGTCAGGGTGGTGGATAGGAACACCGGGGAGCTGTTTTTT
V: TRBV28; D: TRBD1; J: TRBJ2-7; size: .; CDR3: CASSFPGTGGRVNYEQYF; DNA: TGTGCCAGCTCTTTTCCCGGGACAGGGGGCCGGGTAAACTACGAGCAGTACTTC
V: TRBV7-2; D: .; J: TRBJ1-3; size: .; CDR3: CASSSQGSGNTIYF; DNA: TGTGCCAGCAGCTCCCAGGGTTCTGGAAACACCATATATTTT
V: TRBV28; D: .; J: TRBJ2-3; size: .; CDR3: CASIWKVAQGTDTQYF; DNA: TGTGCCAGCATTTGGAAAGTCGCCCAGGGCACAGATACGCAGTATTTT
V: TRBV5-6; D: .; J: TRBJ1-3; size: .; CDR3: CASSLYAASGNTIYF; DNA: TGTGCCAGCAGCCTATATGCGGCTTCTGGAAACACCATATATTTT
V: TRBV6-1; D: .; J: TRBJ1-2; size: .; CDR3: CASRLLGLYGYTF; DNA: TGTGCCAGCAGACTGCTGGGACTCTATGGCTACACCTTC
V: TRBV19; D: .; J: TRBJ1-1; size: once; CDR3: CASSKYRGPPEAFF; DNA: TGTGCCAGTAGTAAATACCGGGGGCCACCTGAAGCTTTCTTT
V: TRBV6-5; D: .; J: TRBJ2-5; size: .; CDR3: CASSQQEGVETQYF; DNA: TGTGCCAGCAGTCAACAGGAGGGAGTGGAGACCCAGTACTTC
V: TRBV6-5; D: .; J: TRBJ2-5; size: .; CDR3: CASSYSPGLKQETQYF; DNA: TGTGCCAGCAGTTACTCCCCCGGACTAAAACAAGAGACCCAGTACTTC
V: TRBV7-2; D: TRBD2; J: TRBJ2-7; size: .; CDR3: CASSSGAGGIHEQYF; DNA: TGTGCCAGCAGCTCCGGAGCGGGAGGGATCCACGAGCAGTACTTC
V: TRBV6-1; D: .; J: TRBJ2-1; size: .; CDR3: CASSVITGGSAVF; DNA: TGTGCCAGCAGTGTCATTACTGGAGGATCCGCGGTCTTC
V: TRBV21-1; D: .; J: TRBJ2-1; size: .; CDR3: CASRTELSGLYNEQFF; DNA: TGTGCCAGCAGGACGGAGCTTAGCGGGCTTTACAATGAGCAGTTCTTC
V: TRBV27; D: .; J: TRBJ2-7; size: .; CDR3: CASSNGLPYEQYF; DNA: TGTGCCAGCAGCAACGGGTTGCCCTACGAGCAGTACTTC
V: TRBV28; D: TRBD2; J: TRBJ2-5; size: .; CDR3: CASSLLLAGVETQYF; DNA: TGTGCCAGCAGTTTATTACTAGCGGGAGTGGAGACCCAGTACTTC
V: TRBV28; D: .; J: TRBJ2-7; size: once; CDR3: CASSLPTKSSYEQYF; DNA: TGTGCCAGCAGTCTCCCCACCAAGAGCTCCTACGAGCAGTACTTC
V: TRBV7-6; D: TRBD2; J: TRBJ2-3; size: .; CDR3: CASSSDPAGPRGTDTQYF; DNA: TGTGCCAGCAGCTCGGACCCAGCGGGACCCCGTGGCACAGATACGCAGTATTTT
V: TRBV6-5; D: .; J: TRBJ1-3; size: .; CDR3: CASSYSHTSGNTIYF; DNA: TGTGCCAGCAGTTACTCCCACACGAGCGGAAACACCATATATTTT
V: TRBV5-8; D: .; J: TRBJ2-7; size: .; CDR3: CASSHRFYEQYF; DNA: TGTGCCAGCAGCCACCGTTTTTACGAGCAGTACTTC
V: TRBV7-8; D: TRBD1; J: TRBJ1-2; size: .; CDR3: CASSLDRGVGYTF; DNA: TGTGCCAGCAGCTTAGACAGGGGGGTTGGCTACACCTTC
V: TRBV7-9; D: .; J: TRBJ1-1; size: .; CDR3: CASGVTEAFF; DNA: TGTGCCAGCGGGGTCACTGAAGCTTTCTTT
V: TRBV19; D: .; J: TRBJ2-7; size: .; CDR3: CASSPDYGMGSSYEQYF; DNA: TGTGCCAGTAGCCCGGATTATGGGATGGGGAGCTCCTACGAGCAGTACTTC
V: TRBV5-6; D: TRBD1; J: TRBJ1-2; size: .; CDR3: CASTTDRDYGYTF; DNA: TGTGCCAGCACCACAGACAGGGACTATGGCTACACCTTC
V: TRBV11-3; D: .; J: TRBJ1-1; size: .; CDR3: CASSIQRNTEAFF; DNA: TGTGCCAGCAGCATTCAGAGGAACACTGAAGCTTTCTTT
V: TRBV9; D: .; J: TRBJ1-2; size: .; CDR3: CASSARGGANYGYTF; DNA: TGTGCCAGCAGCGCCCGAGGAGGGGCCAACTATGGCTACACCTTC